This is a list of T cell receptor beta chains from one sample in a study of blood T cell repertoires in COVID-19. Assay: immunoSEQ multiplex PCR; the TCRdb copy retains only in-frame clones and omits some. This table has over 150,000 clones, about 90% appearing once. The sequenced sample consisted of peripheral blood. These receptors were collected from a man over 45 with acute or convalescent COVID-19. CDR3s leave out the opening cysteine and the closing phenylalanine or tryptophan.

v_call: TRBV4-3; cdr3_length: 14; cdr3_aa: ASSQEMTALNSPLH
v_call: TRBV6-5; cdr3_length: 12; cdr3_aa: ASSYGGRQETQY
v_call: TRBV6-2/TRBV6-3; cdr3_length: 17; cdr3_aa: ASSRLTGSRAEWATEAF
v_call: TRBV18; cdr3_length: 11; cdr3_aa: ASSLGGRDEQY
v_call: TRBV6-5; cdr3_length: 13; cdr3_aa: ASSYSSGPTYEQY
v_call: TRBV7-8; cdr3_length: 11; cdr3_aa: ASSPPRGETQY
v_call: TRBV10-3; cdr3_length: 11; cdr3_aa: ATTSASTDTQY
v_call: TRBV28; cdr3_length: 16; cdr3_aa: ASRILPSRVAGEDTQY
v_call: TRBV10-3; cdr3_length: 11; cdr3_aa: ATGDLGKTEAF
v_call: TRBV6-2/TRBV6-3; cdr3_length: 10; cdr3_aa: ASSYSNRGQF
v_call: TRBV19; cdr3_length: 14; cdr3_aa: ASSINWGHPNSPLH
v_call: TRBV5-1; cdr3_length: 12; cdr3_aa: ASSLSGAYNEQF
v_call: TRBV19; cdr3_length: 10; cdr3_aa: ASSVSGGTQF
v_call: TRBV27; cdr3_length: 13; cdr3_aa: ASSLAGPDYNEQF
v_call: TRBV4-1; cdr3_length: 12; cdr3_aa: ASSPEVSGNEQY
v_call: TRBV11-3; cdr3_length: 14; cdr3_aa: ASSPSGLAASYEQY
v_call: TRBV28; cdr3_length: 11; cdr3_aa: ASSGGLAGGPH
v_call: TRBV24-1; cdr3_length: 12; cdr3_aa: ATSDPGQGGPQH
v_call: TRBV18; cdr3_length: 12; cdr3_aa: ASSRTGGNTEAF
v_call: TRBV14; cdr3_length: 15; cdr3_aa: ASSQSRRRARQETQY
v_call: TRBV3-1/TRBV3-2; cdr3_length: 14; cdr3_aa: ASSPTTSRHTDTQY
v_call: TRBV28; cdr3_length: 11; cdr3_aa: AAAPGGYNEQF
v_call: TRBV27; cdr3_length: 11; cdr3_aa: ASSPERSGELF
v_call: TRBV19; cdr3_length: 13; cdr3_aa: ASSTLAGGTGELF
v_call: TRBV6-2/TRBV6-3; cdr3_length: 10; cdr3_aa: ASSYSQGLAF
v_call: TRBV30; cdr3_length: 16; cdr3_aa: AWSVGREGLPSTGELF
v_call: TRBV9; cdr3_length: 12; cdr3_aa: ASSGGQGYNEQF
v_call: TRBV18; cdr3_length: 14; cdr3_aa: ASSPIGDASNQPQH
v_call: TRBV11-2; cdr3_length: 11; cdr3_aa: ASFGGFHTEAF
v_call: TRBV29-1; cdr3_length: 12; cdr3_aa: SVEVRTATYEQY
v_call: TRBV5-3; cdr3_length: 15; cdr3_aa: ARSLLVRPRATYEQY
v_call: TRBV7-9; cdr3_length: 13; cdr3_aa: ASSPERGFNEKLF
v_call: TRBV7-2; cdr3_length: 13; cdr3_aa: ASSLVGQGTGELF
v_call: TRBV18; cdr3_length: 14; cdr3_aa: ASSPAGTGSYNEQF
v_call: TRBV19; cdr3_length: 11; cdr3_aa: ASSTRSGNTIY
v_call: TRBV5-4; cdr3_length: 13; cdr3_aa: ASSLGGGRNQPQH
v_call: TRBV4-2; cdr3_length: 15; cdr3_aa: ASSQDPQGVNTGELF
v_call: TRBV10-3; cdr3_length: 11; cdr3_aa: AIGDRVENEQY
v_call: TRBV4-2; cdr3_length: 16; cdr3_aa: ASSQGYGTSGIYNEQF
v_call: TRBV7-2; cdr3_length: 13; cdr3_aa: ASSSRPGYTYEQY
v_call: TRBV6-2/TRBV6-3; cdr3_length: 14; cdr3_aa: ASSYSWTGRTGELF
v_call: TRBV4-2; cdr3_length: 14; cdr3_aa: ASSLELGTNTGELF
v_call: TRBV12-5; cdr3_length: 18; cdr3_aa: PLAGTPPQDRGNPQETQY
v_call: TRBV11-2; cdr3_length: 13; cdr3_aa: ASSLWTDYTGELF
v_call: TRBV4-2; cdr3_length: 14; cdr3_aa: ASSLQAGGNTGELF
v_call: TRBV5-8; cdr3_length: 12; cdr3_aa: ASSKTGTGAEAF
v_call: TRBV7-6; cdr3_length: 14; cdr3_aa: ASSWTSGPLTDTQY
v_call: TRBV18; cdr3_length: 14; cdr3_aa: ASSYGDSRNTGELF
v_call: TRBV20-1; cdr3_length: 11; cdr3_aa: SASRQAQETQY
v_call: TRBV19; cdr3_length: 12; cdr3_aa: AAPAGDYRYEQY
v_call: TRBV7-2; cdr3_length: 13; cdr3_aa: ASSLAWGRDTEAF
v_call: TRBV18; cdr3_length: 12; cdr3_aa: ASSPSDSNSPLH
v_call: TRBV6-5; cdr3_length: 13; cdr3_aa: ASSRGTGVNQPQH
v_call: TRBV2; cdr3_length: 10; cdr3_aa: ASRLNTGELF
v_call: TRBV29-1; cdr3_length: 11; cdr3_aa: SVAGTGYNEQF
v_call: TRBV24-1; cdr3_length: 11; cdr3_aa: ATSDPAADTQY
v_call: TRBV25-1; cdr3_length: 11; cdr3_aa: ATRGRFEYGYT
v_call: TRBV7-3; cdr3_length: 13; cdr3_aa: ASSNTGTDGGELF
v_call: TRBV3-1/TRBV3-2; cdr3_length: 12; cdr3_aa: ASSQDGLRDEQY
v_call: TRBV12-3/TRBV12-4; cdr3_length: 11; cdr3_aa: ATALRDSNEQF